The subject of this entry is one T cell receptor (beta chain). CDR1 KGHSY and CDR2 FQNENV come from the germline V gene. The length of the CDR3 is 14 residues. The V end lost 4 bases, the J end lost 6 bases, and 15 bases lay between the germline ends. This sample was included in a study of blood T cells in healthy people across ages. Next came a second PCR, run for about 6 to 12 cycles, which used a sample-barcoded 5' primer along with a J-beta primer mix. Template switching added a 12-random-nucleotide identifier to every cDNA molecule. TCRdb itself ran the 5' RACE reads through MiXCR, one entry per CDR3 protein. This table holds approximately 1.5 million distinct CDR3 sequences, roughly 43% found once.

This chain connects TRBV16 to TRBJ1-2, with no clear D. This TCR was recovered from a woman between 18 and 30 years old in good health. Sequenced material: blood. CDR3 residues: CASSPSRMADGYTF. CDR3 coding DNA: TGTGCCAGCAGCCCATCACGAATGGCGGATGGCTACACCTTC. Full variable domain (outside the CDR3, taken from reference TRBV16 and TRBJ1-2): GEEVAQTPKHLVRGEGQKAKLYCAPIKGHSYVFWYQQVLKNEFKFLISFQNENVFDETGMPKERFSAKCLPNSPCSLEIQATKLEDSAVYFCASSPSRMADGYTFGSGTRLTVV.